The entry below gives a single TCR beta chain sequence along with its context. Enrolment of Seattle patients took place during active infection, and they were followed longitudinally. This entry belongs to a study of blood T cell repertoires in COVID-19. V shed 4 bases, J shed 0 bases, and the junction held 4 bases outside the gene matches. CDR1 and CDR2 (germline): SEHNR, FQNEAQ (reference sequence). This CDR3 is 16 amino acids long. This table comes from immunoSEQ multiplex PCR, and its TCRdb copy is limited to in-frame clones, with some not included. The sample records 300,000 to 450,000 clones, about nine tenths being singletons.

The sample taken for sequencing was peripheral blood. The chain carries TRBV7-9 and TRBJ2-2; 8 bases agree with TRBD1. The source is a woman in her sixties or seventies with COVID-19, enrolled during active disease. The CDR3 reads CASSSGTGANTGELFF. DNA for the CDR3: TGTGCCAGCAGCTCGGGGACAGGAGCGAACACCGGGGAGCTGTTTTTT. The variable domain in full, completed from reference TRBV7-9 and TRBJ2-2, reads DTGVSQNPRHKITKRGQNVTFRCDPISEHNRLYWYRQTLGQGPEFLTYFQNEAQLEKSRLLSDRFSAERPKGSFSTLEIQRTEQGDSAMYLCASSSGTGANTGELFFGEGSRLTVL.